Listed below are T cell receptor beta chains from one sample, sequenced in a study of T cells in Graves' hyperthyroidism and ophthalmopathy. TCRdb re-analysed the multiplex PCR reads in MiXCR, keeping a single row per CDR3 protein. The sample lists fewer than 450,000 distinct CDR3 sequences; around 15% were seen once. Sequenced input: blood. The receptors here all came from a woman aged 55 to 70 with Graves' ophthalmopathy. The CDR3 runs from the conserved cysteine through the conserved F or W. The D gene is left open where the match is weak. Not all rows give a size; the values are once, few, many and, for expanded clones, a class.

d_call j_call v_call clone_size cdr3_aa cdr3_nt
. TRBJ1-5 TRBV11-2 many CASSLKGADNQPQHF TGTGCCAGCAGCTTAAAAGGGGCGGACAATCAGCCCCAGCATTTT
. TRBJ2-3 TRBV30 many CAWSVARGSTDTQYF TGTGCCTGGAGTGTAGCGCGAGGGAGCACAGATACGCAGTATTTT
TRBD1 TRBJ1-2 TRBV28 many CASSTLTGSYGYTF TGTGCCAGCAGTACACTGACAGGGAGCTATGGCTACACCTTC
TRBD2 TRBJ2-1 TRBV3-1 few CASSQAVAGAYNEQSF TGTGCCAGCAGCCAAGCGGTAGCGGGAGCCTACAATGAGCAGTCCTTC
. TRBJ2-3 TRBV28 many CASSLFGTVDTQYF TGTGCCAGCAGTTTATTTGGGACGGTGGATACGCAGTATTTT
. TRBJ2-7 TRBV5-1 few CASSPEGTYSYEQYF TGCGCCAGCAGCCCGGAGGGGACATACTCCTACGAGCAGTACTTC
. TRBJ1-5 TRBV2 . CASSLDAEPQHF TGTGCCAGCAGTCTGGATGCGGAGCCCCAGCATTTT
TRBD2 TRBJ2-7 TRBV5-1 many CASSRVLASSYEQYF TGCGCCAGCAGCCGTGTACTAGCGAGCTCCTACGAGCAGTACTTC
TRBD1 TRBJ1-4 TRBV10-3 . CAISESLLDRAGEKLFF TGTGCCATCAGTGAGTCCCTCCTGGACAGGGCGGGGGAAAAACTGTTTTTT
. TRBJ1-2 TRBV19 few CASSIQTGSNLYGYTF TGTGCCAGTAGTATTCAAACGGGGAGTAACCTGTATGGCTACACCTTC
. TRBJ1-6 TRBV28 many CATRQNYDNSPLHF TGTGCCACCCGACAAAACTACGATAATTCACCCCTCCACTTT
. TRBJ2-5 TRBV7-8 few CASSLRPGRGQETQYF TGTGCCAGCAGCTTAAGGCCTGGCCGGGGCCAAGAGACCCAGTACTTC
. TRBJ2-7 TRBV4-2 many CASSHPRGRGYEQYF TGTGCCAGCAGCCATCCCAGGGGACGGGGCTACGAGCAGTACTTC
TRBD1 TRBJ2-1 TRBV12-5 . CASGLGTGSYNEQFF TGTGCTAGTGGTTTGGGGACAGGGTCCTACAATGAGCAGTTCTTC
TRBD2 TRBJ2-3 TRBV27 many CASSRRLAGGTDTQYF TGTGCCAGCAGCCGCCGACTAGCGGGAGGCACAGATACGCAGTATTTT
. TRBJ2-6 TRBV29-1 few CSALSWGPGANVLTF TGCAGCGCCCTTAGCTGGGGCCCTGGGGCCAACGTCCTGACTTTC
. TRBJ1-4 TRBV27 few CASSLMARGTNEKLFF TGTGCCAGCAGTTTAATGGCGAGGGGAACTAATGAAAAACTGTTTTTT
. TRBJ2-7 TRBV10-2 . CASSRQGRREISYEQYF TGCGCCAGCAGTCGACAGGGGCGGCGGGAGATCTCCTACGAGCAGTACTTC
TRBD1 TRBJ1-1 TRBV2 many CASSAGGITEAFF TGTGCCAGCAGTGCAGGGGGGATCACTGAAGCTTTCTTT
TRBD2 TRBJ2-1 TRBV28 many CASRILAGGAPGNEQFF TGTGCCAGCAGAATTCTAGCGGGAGGAGCGCCCGGCAATGAGCAGTTCTTC
. TRBJ2-2 TRBV30 many CAWSVWEAGELFF TGTGCCTGGAGTGTATGGGAGGCCGGGGAGCTGTTTTTT
TRBD1 TRBJ1-2 TRBV27 few CASSPAPGTGGGYTF TGTGCCAGCAGTCCAGCACCCGGGACAGGGGGAGGCTACACCTTC
. TRBJ1-4 TRBV5-8 few CASSSLTDRNEKLFF TGTGCCAGCAGCTCACTGACAGACCGAAATGAAAAACTGTTTTTT
. TRBJ2-2 TRBV12-3/TRBV12-4 . CPSKDSHSGELFF TGTCCCAGCAAAGATAGCCACTCCGGGGAGCTGTTTTTT
TRBD2 TRBJ2-1 TRBV29-1 few CSAGTSGRNEQFF TGCAGCGCCGGGACTAGCGGGAGGAATGAGCAGTTCTTC
. TRBJ2-7 TRBV14 few CASSREKALSYEQYF TGTGCCAGCAGCCGCGAAAAGGCGCTCTCCTACGAGCAGTACTTC
. TRBJ2-1 TRBV24-1 . CATSDAGARHNEQFF TGTGCCACCAGTGATGCAGGGGCGCGCCACAATGAGCAGTTCTTC
. TRBJ2-1 TRBV7-3 many CASSLIVSGYNEQFF TGTGCCAGCAGCTTAATAGTTAGCGGCTACAATGAGCAGTTCTTC
TRBD2 TRBJ2-3 TRBV5-1 few CASSPGLAGVADTQYF TGCGCCAGCAGCCCGGGACTAGCGGGAGTGGCAGATACGCAGTATTTT
. TRBJ2-5 TRBV2 many CASSEEMGETQYF TGTGCCAGCAGTGAGGAAATGGGGGAGACCCAGTACTTC
TRBD2 TRBJ2-7 TRBV28 few CASSIPTGGRPYERYF TGTGCCAGCAGTATCCCGACTGGCGGGAGGCCCTACGAGCGGTACTTC
. TRBJ2-5 TRBV5-4 many CASSWGQETQYF TGTGCCAGCAGCTGGGGTCAGGAGACCCAGTACTTC
. TRBJ2-7 TRBV11-2 many CASSSIGRYEQYF TGTGCCAGCAGCTCCATAGGGCGGTACGAGCAGTACTTC
TRBD2 TRBJ2-7 TRBV11-2 . CASSLGLAGAAEQYF TGTGCCAGCAGCCTTGGACTAGCGGGAGCGGCTGAGCAGTACTTC
TRBD1 TRBJ1-1 TRBV5-1 . CASSHDRGWTEAFF TGCGCCAGCAGCCATGACAGGGGTTGGACTGAAGCTTTCTTT
. TRBJ2-2 TRBV7-9 . CASSPWRDGGELFF TGTGCCAGCAGCCCCTGGCGGGATGGCGGGGAGCTGTTTTTT
. TRBJ2-7 TRBV2 many CASKFHEQYF TGTGCCAGCAAGTTTCACGAGCAGTACTTC